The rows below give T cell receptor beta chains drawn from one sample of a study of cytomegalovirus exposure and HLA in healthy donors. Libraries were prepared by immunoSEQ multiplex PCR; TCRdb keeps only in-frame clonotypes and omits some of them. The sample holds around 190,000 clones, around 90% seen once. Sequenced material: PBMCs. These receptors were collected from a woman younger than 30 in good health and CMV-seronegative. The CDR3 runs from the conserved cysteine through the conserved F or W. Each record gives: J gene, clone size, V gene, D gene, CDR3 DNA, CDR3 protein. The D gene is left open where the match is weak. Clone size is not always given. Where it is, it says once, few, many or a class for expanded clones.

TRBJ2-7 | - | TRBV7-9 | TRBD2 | TGTGCCAGCAGCTACGGACTAGCGGTCTCCTACGAGCAGTACTTC | CASSYGLAVSYEQYF
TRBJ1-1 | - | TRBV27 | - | TGTGCCAGCAGTTTTCAGGAGGGGAAAGGCACTGAAGCTTTCTTT | CASSFQEGKGTEAFF
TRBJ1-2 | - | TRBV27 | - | TGTGCCAGCAGTTTAGTAGGTCAGGCTTTAGCTAACTATGGCTACACCTTC | CASSLVGQALANYGYTF
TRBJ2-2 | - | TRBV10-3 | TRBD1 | TGTGCCATCAGTGCCAGGACAGGGGTGACCGGGGAGCTGTTTTTT | CAISARTGVTGELFF
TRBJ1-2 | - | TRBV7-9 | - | TGTGCCAGCAGCCACTGGGAGGGAACTAACTATGGCTACACCTTC | CASSHWEGTNYGYTF
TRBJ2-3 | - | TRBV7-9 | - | TGTGCCAGCAGCTTGGACGACAGGTCCCACACAGATACGCAGTATTTT | CASSLDDRSHTDTQYF
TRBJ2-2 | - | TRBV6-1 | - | TGTGCCAGCATTTCGGGGGACACCGGGGAGCTGTTTTTT | CASISGDTGELFF
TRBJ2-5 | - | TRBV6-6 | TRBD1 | TGTGCCAGCAGTTATTTGACGACAGGGACAGAGACCCAGTACTTC | CASSYLTTGTETQYF
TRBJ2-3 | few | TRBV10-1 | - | TGCGCCAGCAGTGAGGATCCGTCAGGGTATCATCCCACAGATACGCAGTATTTT | CASSEDPSGYHPTDTQYF
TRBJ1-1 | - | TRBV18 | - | TGTGCCAGCTCACTAACCTCACGACAGGAAGCGGCTTTCTTT | CASSLTSRQEAAFF
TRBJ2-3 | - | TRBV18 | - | TGTGCCAGCTCACTAGGGGGCACAGATACGCAGTATTTT | CASSLGGTDTQYF
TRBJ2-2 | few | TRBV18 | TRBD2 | TGTGCCAGCTCACTCGTACTAGCGGGACCCGGGGAGCTGTTTTTT | CASSLVLAGPGELFF
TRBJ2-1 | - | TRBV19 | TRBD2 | TGTGCCAGTAGTGGACTAGCTCCCAACCGATACAATGAGCAGTTCTTC | CASSGLAPNRYNEQFF
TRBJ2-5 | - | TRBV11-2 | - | TGTGCCAGCAGCTTAGACGCAGGGGCCGCCGCCGCCCAGTACTTC | CASSLDAGAAAAQYF
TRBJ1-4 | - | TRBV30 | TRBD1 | TGTGCCTGGAGCCTACAGGGGATCTATGAAAAACTGTTTTTT | CAWSLQGIYEKLFF
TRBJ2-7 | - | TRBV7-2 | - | TGTGCCAGCAGGCGAGCCTACGAGCAGTACTTC | CASRRAYEQYF
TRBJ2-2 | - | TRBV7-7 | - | TGTGCTAGCAGCTTAGCCCAGGGGGGCCCAAGCAACGGGGAGCTGTTTTTT | CASSLAQGGPSNGELFF
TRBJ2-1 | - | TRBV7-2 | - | TGTGCCAGCAGCTTATTACGCAGCTCCTACAATGAGCAGTTCTTC | CASSLLRSSYNEQFF
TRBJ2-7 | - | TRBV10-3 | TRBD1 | TGTGCCATCACCGCGACAGGGGTAGGCACCTACGAGCAGTACTTC | CAITATGVGTYEQYF
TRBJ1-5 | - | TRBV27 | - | TGTGCCAGCAGTACCGGGAGTACGCCCCAGCATTTT | CASSTGSTPQHF
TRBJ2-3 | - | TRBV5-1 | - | TGCGCCAGCAGCTCGGGGGGCGCAGATACGCAGTATTTT | CASSSGGADTQYF
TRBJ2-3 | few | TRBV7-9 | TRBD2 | TGTGCCAGCAGCTTATGGGGGGGGACTTCAATGGATACGCAGTATTTT | CASSLWGGTSMDTQYF
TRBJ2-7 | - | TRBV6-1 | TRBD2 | TGTGCCAGCAGTGAGTCCGGGGGGGCGGAAGAGCAGTACTTC | CASSESGGAEEQYF
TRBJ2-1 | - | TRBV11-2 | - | TGTGCCAGCAGCTTGGACCAGCGGGATGAGCAGTTCTTC | CASSLDQRDEQFF
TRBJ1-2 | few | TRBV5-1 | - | TGCGCCAGCAGCTTGGTTGGGCAAAACTATGGCTACACCTTC | CASSLVGQNYGYTF
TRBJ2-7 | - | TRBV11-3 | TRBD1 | TGTGCCAGCAGCTATGGACAGGTCCCTACCTACGAGCAGTACTTC | CASSYGQVPTYEQYF
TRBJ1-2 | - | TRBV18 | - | TGTGCCAGCTCACCACCGGGGGGGCACGAGGGCTACACCTTC | CASSPPGGHEGYTF
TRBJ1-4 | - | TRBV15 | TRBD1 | TGTGCCACCAGCAGCCCGAGGACAGGGCTGATCTATGATGAAAAACTGTTTTTT | CATSSPRTGLIYDEKLFF
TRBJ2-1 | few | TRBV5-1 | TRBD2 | TGCGCCAGCAGTAAACGGACGGGAAGCGGGGCTAATGAGCAGTTCTTC | CASSKRTGSGANEQFF
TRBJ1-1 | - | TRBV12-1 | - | TGTGCCAGCAGCTTTGTAGGGGGGAACACTGAAGCTTTCTTT | CASSFVGGNTEAFF
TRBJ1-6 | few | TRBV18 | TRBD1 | TGTGCCAGCTCGTCGGGACAGGGGATTAATTCACCCCTCCACTTT | CASSSGQGINSPLHF
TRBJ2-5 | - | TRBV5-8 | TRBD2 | TGTGCCAGCAGCTGGGGACCAGCGGGAAAAGAGACCCAGTACTTC | CASSWGPAGKETQYF
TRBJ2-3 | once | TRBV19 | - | TGTGCCAGTGTCGTATACACAGATACGCAGTATTTT | CASVVYTDTQYF
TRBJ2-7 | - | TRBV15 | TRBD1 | TGTGCCACCAGCAGGCGGGACAGGGGAGGATACGAGCAGTACTTC | CATSRRDRGGYEQYF
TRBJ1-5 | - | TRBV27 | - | TGTGCCAGCACCGCCCAGGGCAGGGGTCAGCCCCAGCATTTT | CASTAQGRGQPQHF
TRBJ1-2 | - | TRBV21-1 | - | TGTGCCAGCACCCCAAGACAGGCCGGTAACTATGGCTACACCTTC | CASTPRQAGNYGYTF
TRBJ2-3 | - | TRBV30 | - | TGTGCCTGGAACCTATGGGATACGCAGTATTTT | CAWNLWDTQYF
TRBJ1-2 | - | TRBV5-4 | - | TGTGCCAGCAGCTTTCCCAGGGGACGATATGGCTACACCTTC | CASSFPRGRYGYTF